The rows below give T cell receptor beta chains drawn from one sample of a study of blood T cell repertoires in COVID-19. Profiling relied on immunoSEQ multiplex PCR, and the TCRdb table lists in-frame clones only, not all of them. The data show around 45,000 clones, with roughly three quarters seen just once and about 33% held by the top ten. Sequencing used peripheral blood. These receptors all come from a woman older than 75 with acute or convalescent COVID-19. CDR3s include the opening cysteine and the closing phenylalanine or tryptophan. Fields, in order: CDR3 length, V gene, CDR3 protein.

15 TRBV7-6 CASSSGTGRTGELFF
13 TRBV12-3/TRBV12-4 CASSPMRHDEQFF
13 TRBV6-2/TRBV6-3 CASSPWGGEPQHF
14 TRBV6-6 CASTTIRGYNEQFF
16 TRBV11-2 CASSLQTGGNTGELFF
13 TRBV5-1 CASSFSDTGELFF
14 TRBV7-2 CASSTRSRGHGYTF
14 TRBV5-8 CASSLIGGVTEAFF
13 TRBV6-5 CASSYGLLEPQHF
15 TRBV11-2 CASSLGYPGTDGYTF
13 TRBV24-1 CATSDSNFNEQFF
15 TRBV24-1 CATSTGGRRSETQYF
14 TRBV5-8 CASSDRDTQETQYF
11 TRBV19 CATKGEETQYF
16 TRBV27 CASSLSGLRASDTQYF
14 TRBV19 CASSIAGTQETQYF
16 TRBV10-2 CASSSTGTGGSETQYF
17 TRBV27 CASSSTGQGLFGYGYTF
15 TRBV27 CASSLGLAGGNEQFF
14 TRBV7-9 CASSFSGILAEQYF
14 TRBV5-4 CANRRDQASDEQYF
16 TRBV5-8 CASSVGQGLKTDTQYF
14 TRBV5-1 CASSGGGPRETQYF
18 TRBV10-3 CAIGTPKTSRPSTDTQYF
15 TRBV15 CATSFRADAGETQYF
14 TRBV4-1 CASSQGTGNQPQHF
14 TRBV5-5 CASSLASGYNEQFF
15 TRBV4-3 CASSQPGQGWNEQFF
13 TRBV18 CASRRGHGEKLFF
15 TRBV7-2 CASSLLGQIYNEQFF
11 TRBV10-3 CAISGGQGFDF
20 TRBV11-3 CASSLEAPLAGGLSYNEQFF
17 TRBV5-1 CASSSGQGGITNEKLFF
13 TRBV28 CASRGQGTDTQYF
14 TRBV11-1 CASSLGGLGTEAFF
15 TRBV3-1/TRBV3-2 CASSQEIRAGDTQYF
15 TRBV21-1 CASSKEAEPADTQYF
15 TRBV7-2 CASSPRQGENSPLHF
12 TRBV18 CASSPSRDEQYF
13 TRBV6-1 CASSEGTSNIQYF
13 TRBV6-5 CASSFAGDSPLHF
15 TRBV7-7 CASSLALVGGNEQFF
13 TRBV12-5 CASALSGKAEQFF
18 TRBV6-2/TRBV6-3 CASSYPPTSGRRGDTQYF
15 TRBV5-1 CASSSGTSGRGEQYF
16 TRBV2 CASSVETVDSNQPQHF
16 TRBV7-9 CASSLGDITLGNEQFF
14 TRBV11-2 CASSLTDQDYGYTF
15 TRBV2 CASRLQGTANTEAFF
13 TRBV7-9 CASSLGPGNEQFF
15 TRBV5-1 CASSLGTSRMDEQFF
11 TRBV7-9 CASSYQVEQYF
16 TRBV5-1 CASNPGGGGFSYEQYF
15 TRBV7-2 CASSLVGSSGNTIYF
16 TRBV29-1 CSVEGFREGPADTQYF
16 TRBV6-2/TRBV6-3 CASSYPLGQMNTEAFF
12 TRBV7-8 CASSPHWEEQYF
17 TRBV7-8 CASTFMFSQGYNSPLHF
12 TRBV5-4 CASSFPGDEQFF
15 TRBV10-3 CAISEGGRAGNEQFF